This T cell receptor beta chain comes out of a study of shared clonotypes between healthy human individuals. This clone occurred many times. The same CDR3 can be traced to other DNA sequences in this sample. Assay: immunoSEQ multiplex PCR; the TCRdb copy retains only in-frame clones and omits some. The sample has hundreds of thousands of clones, roughly 73% seen once. Per germline, CDR1 SGHRS and CDR2 YFSETQ. Germline trimming cut 5 bases from V and 5 bases from J; bases unmatched to any gene: 5. This CDR3 comprises 14 residues. The specimen sequenced was memory CD4+ T cells sorted from blood. As to subset: CD45RA-negative fraction. This TCR derives from a woman aged 25 to 45 in good health. The J gene is TRBJ1-2, the V gene TRBV5-1, with 11 positions matching TRBD1. CDR3 coding DNA: TGCGCCAGCAGTCTTGGACAGGGGGCGTATGGCTACACCTTC. Translation gives CASSLGQGAYGYTF. The full variable domain, with the rest looked up from reference TRBV5-1 and TRBJ1-2, is KAGVTQTPRYLIKTRGQQVTLSCSPISGHRSVSWYQQTPGQGLQFLFEYFSETQRNKGNFPGRFSGRQFSNSRSEMNVSTLELGDSALYLCASSLGQGAYGYTFGSGTRLTVV.